Reported below is one T cell receptor beta chain. No antigen is known for it. Base qualities are not recorded, but no much larger clone differs from it by a single base. The Quick-DNA Microprep Kit was used to extract genomic DNA from the sorted cells. Amplification of TCRbeta DNA was done with the immunoSEQ hsTCRbeta kit, following the protocol from the manufacturer. TCRbeta libraries were sequenced on an Illumina MiSeq instrument. The original pipeline was this. Removing out-of-frame sequences left some 2,200,000 distinct TCRbeta sequences, an average of around 67,000 per individual. Each individual was scored according to the count of roughly 160 previously reported CMV-associated TCRbeta sequences and the total productive distinct TCRbeta count. A beta-binomial model was reimplemented in Python, and random forests from scikit-learn, run with default parameters, were trained on data from the US cohort. Classifier performance on the Belgian cohort was summarized as median AUC with percentile confidence intervals over 10,000 bootstrap iterations. The source is immuneACCESS, and TCRdb retained only in-frame sequences with V and J called. Part of the clones is not carried over; for the studies checked, unresolved V genes explain less than half of this, and the remainder is unexplained. D and trimming were read from the DNA, whereas the V and J calls and clone size are those reported in that table. Here the sample has around 60,000 clones; 82% occur a single time. The biggest ten clones account for 0.5% of the sample.

The source of the sample is a study of memory CD4+ T cells and cytomegalovirus serostatus (dated by TCRdb to about 2019). At the level of the whole study: A total of some 33 healthy Belgian adults, of whom 9 were CMV seropositive and some 25 were CMV seronegative, were included in the cohort. CD4+ memory TCRbeta repertoires of a Belgian cohort with known cytomegalovirus serostatus were sequenced in order to replicate a published TCR-based CMV serostatus classifier. Summary of the overall study and its limitations: Among the 150 to 200 previously reported CMV-associated TCRbeta sequences, 67 showed up in the CD4+ memory repertoires, with each one found in between one and five individuals. The results were interpreted as suggesting that the CMV-associated TCR signature is largely present in the CD4+ memory repertoire. On the Belgian cohort, the classifier based on the original framework reached a median bootstrapped AUC of 0.95, with a 95% CI of 0.76-1.00. Only CD4+CD45RO+ memory cells were sequenced, unlike the original study, which covered naive and memory CD4+ and CD8+ populations. For CMV serostatus prediction, a median bootstrapped AUC of about 0.95 was reached with the original framework, and a median bootstrapped AUC of around 0.89 was reached with a US-trained random forest.

The CDR3 contains 14 residues, cysteine and phenylalanine counted. Solely the CDR3 DNA is kept, with 42 bases framed from the first base. CDR1 and CDR2 (MNHNY, SVGAGI) derive from the germline V gene (reference sequence). V drops 6 bases and J drops 2 bases, leaving 8 bases in between. Single viable CD3+CD4+CD8-CD45RO+ cells were sorted as memory CD4+ T cells on a FACSAria II. CMV serostatus was determined using a Roche Elecsys assay that detects serum IgG against CMV pp150, pp28, p38 and p52. After thawing, total CD4+ T cells were enriched by positive selection with CD4 magnetic microbeads. The samples came from a separate study whose specific focus was interrogating the CD4+ T cell memory repertoire. Peripheral blood mononuclear cells were isolated and cryopreserved following standard operating procedures; serum was stored at -80 °C. The staining used CD3-PerCP (BW264/56), CD4-APC (RPA-T4), CD45RO-PE (UCHT1) and CD8-Pacific Orange (3B5) antibodies, and Sytox blue was used to exclude non-viable cells.

The clonotype comes from an adult in good health and CMV-seronegative. Some clones in this sample may be carry-over from other donors' samples. Material for sequencing was memory CD4+ T cells from blood. The chain joins TRBV6-6 to TRBJ1-6, with the D segment identity uncertain. CDR3 protein: CASRPRPYNSPLHF. The nucleotide sequence is given as TGTGCCAGCAGACCCAGGCCCTATAATTCACCCCTCCACTTT.